The 21 T cell receptor beta chains in this list originate from one sample, sequenced in a study of OX40 agonist ivuxolimab in advanced cancers. Measured with immunoSEQ multiplex PCR; TCRdb has only the in-frame clones, and not every one. This table holds 80,000 or so clones, 90% to 95% found once. Sequenced material: CD4+ or CD8+ T cells sorted from blood, taken in a trial of the OX40 agonist ivuxolimab. These receptors all stem from an adult with an advanced solid tumor such as melanoma, head and neck, liver or kidney cancer.

This clone was observed once. The rearrangement links TRBV7-8 to TRBJ1-1; D not resolved. Deletions cut 0 bases from V and 3 bases from J, with 14 bases between. CDR1 and CDR2 from the germline V gene are SGHVS and FQNEAQ. This CDR3 is 16 amino acids long. The chain's CDR3 is CASSLAPGGVYTEAFF. In DNA form, the CDR3 reads TGTGCCAGCAGCTTAGCTCCAGGAGGCGTTTACACTGAAGCTTTCTTT. Full variable domain (rest looked up from reference TRBV7-8 and TRBJ1-1): GAGVSQSPRYKVAKRGQDVALRCDPISGHVSLFWYQQALGQGPEFLTYFQNEAQLDKSGLPSDRFFAERPEGSVSTLKIQRTQQEDSAVYLCASSLAPGGVYTEAFFGQGTRLTVV.

V gene TRBV7-3 combines with J gene TRBJ2-2; D not certain. The CDR3 has 12 residues. In germline, CDR1 is SGHTA, CDR2 FQGTGA. Trimming removed 5 bases at V and 2 bases at J, with 3 bases between. This CDR3 is CASSTNTGELFF. CDR3 coding DNA: TGTGCCAGCAGCACTAACACCGGGGAGCTGTTTTTT.

For the CDR3, the DNA is TGTGCCAGCAGCGGGAGACCGGGACAGGGGTATGAAAAACTGTTTTTT. It is translated as CASSGRPGQGYEKLFF. This chain links TRBV5-8 with TRBJ1-4; 10 nucleotides line up with TRBD1. The V and J ends lost 4 bases and 6 bases, in that order; junction bases with no gene match: 9. The CDR3 contains 16 residues. Per the germline V gene, CDR1 is SGHTS and CDR2 is YDEGEE.

V gene TRBV27 combines with J gene TRBJ2-1; D perhaps matches TRBD2 (6 bases). Germline V gene data show CDR1 as MNHEY and CDR2 as SMNVEV (reference sequence). The V end lost 3 bases, the J end lost 4 bases, and 16 bases lay between the germline ends. There are 16 residues in the CDR3. The CDR3 spells CASSLGLLSGYNEQFF. CDR3 sequence (DNA): TGTGCCAGCAGTTTGGGCCTCCTAAGCGGGTACAATGAGCAGTTCTTC.

The chain carries TRBV7-9 and TRBJ1-1; 10 bases agree with TRBD1. CDR1 and CDR2 (germline): SEHNR, FQNEAQ (reference sequence). J was trimmed by 5 bases and V by 0 bases; bases with no gene match: 9. The CDR3 is 17 amino acids. As DNA, the CDR3 is TGTGCCAGCAGCTTAGCGAGGGGACAGGGGTTAGGTACTGAAGCTTTCTTT. This translates into CASSLARGQGLGTEAFF.

The chain has TRBV6-5 and TRBJ2-2; D unclear. Trimming took off 5 bases at V and 6 bases at J, with 7 bases between the two ends. The CDR3 has 12 residues. Per germline, CDR1 MNHEY and CDR2 SVGAGI. This chain's CDR3 is CASSALPGELFF. The CDR3 DNA reads as TGTGCCAGCAGTGCCCTTCCCGGGGAGCTGTTTTTT.

This chain links TRBV7-2 with TRBJ2-2; 8 bases map to TRBD2. V lost 1 base, J lost 5 bases, and 9 bases stayed unmatched. Germline CDR1 is SGHTA and CDR2 is FQGNSA. The CDR3 extends over 17 amino acids. CDR3 nucleotides: TGTGCCAGCAGCTTAGACAGCGGGGGTTCGGGTACCGGGGAGCTGTTTTTT. It encodes CASSLDSGGSGTGELFF.

The genes are TRBV4-3 and TRBJ2-1; 9 nucleotides align to TRBD2. This CDR3 has 16 amino acids. CDR1 and CDR2 (germline): LGHNA, YSLEER. V was pared by 1 base and J by 5 bases, with 6 bases of the junction left unmatched. CDR3 in amino acids: CASSQALASGDNEQFF. CDR3 nucleotide sequence: TGCGCCAGCAGCCAAGCTTTGGCTAGCGGGGACAATGAGCAGTTCTTC.

The chain recombines TRBV18 with TRBJ1-5; 7 positions match TRBD1. The germline V gene encodes CDR1 KGHSH and CDR2 LQKENI. CDR3 size: 16 residues. The junction had 11 bases not matched to a gene; V was cut back by 3 bases and J by 6 bases. CDR3 amino acids: CASSPKGGGAGQPQHF. The CDR3 DNA sequence: TGTGCCAGCTCACCTAAGGGAGGGGGCGCGGGTCAGCCCCAGCATTTT.

The V and J genes are TRBV2 and TRBJ1-6; D may be TRBD1 (6 bases). Germline lookup yields CDR1 SNHLY and CDR2 FYNNEI. Trimming took off 5 bases at V and 10 bases at J, with 15 bases between the two ends. This CDR3 spans 14 amino acids. Written as DNA, the CDR3 is TGTGCCAGCAGTATCGAGGGGGACGACTCACCCCTCCACTTT. Encoded protein: CASSIEGDDSPLHF.

The chain couples TRBV7-8 to TRBJ1-3, with a possible D match to TRBD1 (6 bases). Trimming shortened V by 1 base and J by 2 bases, and 9 bases separated the two germline ends. Germline V gives CDR1 SGHVS, CDR2 FQNEAQ. The CDR3 sequence is 15 residues long. As DNA, the CDR3 is TGTGCCAGCAGCTTAGTAGGGGGTACTGGAAACACCATATATTTT. Amino acid sequence: CASSLVGGTGNTIYF.

This chain joins TRBV5-1 and TRBJ2-5, with D possibly matching TRBD1 (6 bases). The germline V gene encodes CDR1 SGHRS and CDR2 YFSETQ. The V and J ends lost 3 bases and 2 bases respectively, with 11 bases between them. This CDR3 contains 14 residues. CDR3 DNA sequence: TGCGCCAGCAGCTGGCGACAGGTACAAGAGACCCAGTACTTC. Translating it yields CASSWRQVQETQYF.

In its sample, this clone was seen once. The chain recombines TRBV14 with TRBJ2-4; TRBD1 might be the D (5 bases). Germline V CDR1 and CDR2: SGHDN, FVKESK. Trimming stripped 1 base from V and 7 bases from J, with 8 bases between. CDR3 size: 13 residues. CDR3 residues: CASSQGQFNIQYF. The DNA of the CDR3 is TGTGCCAGCAGCCAAGGACAGTTCAACATTCAGTACTTC.

This clone was seen only a few times. The CDR3 region has the DNA TGTGCCAGCAGCGCCCAGGGGGCGACGAGGAACACTGAAGCTTTCTTT. This translates into CASSAQGATRNTEAFF. The chain carries TRBV9 and TRBJ1-1; the match to TRBD1 covers 8 bases. Germline V gene data show CDR1 as SGDLS and CDR2 as YYNGEE. V shed 3 bases, J shed 1 base, and the junction held 8 bases outside the gene matches. The length of the CDR3 is 16 residues.

V usage is TRBV28 and J usage is TRBJ1-1; 9 nucleotides match TRBD1. V was clipped by 3 bases and J by 7 bases; unmatched bases: 6. The CDR3 loop spans 14 amino acids. Looked up from germline, CDR1 is MDHEN and CDR2 is SYDVKM. CDR3 in amino acids: CASSLGQGTGEAFF. CDR3 nucleotides: TGTGCCAGCAGTTTGGGACAGGGTACCGGTGAAGCTTTCTTT.

The rearrangement links TRBV20-1 to TRBJ2-7; no firm D call. The CDR3 contains 11 residues. Germline CDR1 reads DFQATT; CDR2 reads SNEGSKA (reference sequence). V was shortened by 6 bases and J by 6 bases, with 12 bases between the two germline ends. The CDR3 spells CSARRLPEQYF. Written as DNA, the CDR3 is TGCAGTGCGCGTAGGCTGCCCGAGCAGTACTTC.

The chain carries TRBV4-3 and TRBJ2-1, with D unresolved. The CDR3 has 15 residues. The V and J ends lost 0 bases and 3 bases respectively, with 9 bases between them. Germline assignment: CDR1 LGHNA and CDR2 YSLEER. The CDR3 region is CASSQDPTVYNEQFF. The CDR3 coding sequence is TGCGCCAGCAGCCAAGATCCGACGGTCTACAATGAGCAGTTCTTC.

V usage is TRBV7-9 and J usage is TRBJ1-4; D perhaps matches TRBD1 (5 bases). Trimming removed 1 base from V and 7 bases from J, with 10 bases in between. The CDR3 consists of 14 residues. Per the germline V gene, CDR1 is SEHNR and CDR2 is FQNEAQ (reference sequence). CDR3 sequence (DNA): TGTGCCAGCAGCTTAGGGGGGTCGGCTGAAAAACTGTTTTTT. It encodes CASSLGGSAEKLFF.

The chain combines TRBV7-9 with TRBJ2-3; D is undetermined. The CDR3 has 12 amino acids. V was trimmed by 1 base and J by 4 bases, leaving 3 bases between them. CDR1 and CDR2 (germline): SEHNR, FQNEAQ (reference sequence). As DNA, the CDR3 is TGTGCCAGCAGCTTAGTGGCAGATACGCAGTATTTT. It encodes CASSLVADTQYF.

A note on this clone: A read error may produce the germline difference seen at one junction end. The chain employs TRBV10-3 and TRBJ2-7; a weak D match, TRBD2 (7 bases). This CDR3 is built from 14 residues. In germline, CDR1 is ENHRY, CDR2 SYGVKD. The CDR3 protein is CASSYAGAAYEQYF. DNA for the CDR3: TGTGCCAGCAGTTACGCGGGGGCGGCCTACGAGCAGTACTTC.

In DNA form, the CDR3 reads TGTGCCAGCAGCTTAGGTCCAGGGAGGGGAAACGAAAAACTGTTTTTT. It specifies CASSLGPGRGNEKLFF. V gene TRBV7-9 combines with J gene TRBJ1-4, with D perhaps TRBD1 (5 bases). Germline assignment: CDR1 SEHNR and CDR2 FQNEAQ (reference sequence). V shed 1 base and J shed 8 bases, with 17 bases lying between them. This CDR3 has 16 residues.